The 22 T cell receptor beta chains presented below share a single source sample, sequenced in a study of beta chain features in type 1 diabetes. Their antigens remain unidentified. Investigators reverse transcribed all isolated RNA, so they sequenced expressed TCRB transcripts. Repertoires were generated with immunoSEQ multiplex PCR, while TCRdb's copy carries only in-frame clones and drops some. Here the sample spans 330,000 or so clones, 10% to 15% being singletons. Findings of the study overall: Shortening that was moderate but significant affected the TCRB CDR3s of Type 1 diabetes patients in all four CD4+ subsets.

Sequenced sample: naive CD4+ T cells from blood. These receptors were collected from a woman aged 18-29 years with type 1 diabetes.

This chain connects TRBV7-8 to TRBJ2-3; D perhaps matches TRBD1 (5 bases). V was shortened by 3 bases and J by 3 bases, with 10 bases between the two germline ends. This CDR3 comprises 14 residues. CDR1 and CDR2 from the germline V gene are SGHVS and FQNEAQ. CDR3 bases: TGTGCCAGCAGCTTCCGGACATTGACAGATACGCAGTATTTT. This sequence encodes CASSFRTLTDTQYF.

The table lists this clone with a few counts. The same CDR3 arises from other DNA sequences in this sample as well. The chain joins TRBV7-2 to TRBJ2-3, with 12 bases identical to TRBD2. The CDR3 length is 15 residues. The V and J ends lost 1 base and 4 bases, in that order; junction bases with no gene match: 0. The germline CDR1 and CDR2 sequences are SGHTA and FQGNSA. The CDR3 nucleotides are TGTGCCAGCAGCTTAGGACTAGCGGGGGCAGATACGCAGTATTTT. Residues: CASSLGLAGADTQYF.

This clone turned up a few times. This sequence joins TRBV11-1 and TRBJ2-2, with D perhaps matching TRBD2 (6 bases). This CDR3 contains 14 residues. Germline V gives CDR1 SGHAT, CDR2 FQDESV (reference sequence). The V and J ends lost 1 base and 5 bases respectively, with 8 bases between them. The chain's CDR3 is CASSLGGITGELFF. CDR3 bases: TGTGCCAGCAGCTTAGGCGGGATTACCGGGGAGCTGTTTTTT. Drawing the rest from reference TRBV11-1 and TRBJ2-2, the complete variable domain is EAEVAQSPRYKITEKSQAVAFWCDPISGHATLYWYRQILGQGPELLVQFQDESVVDDSQLPKDRFSAERLKGVDSTLKIQPAELGDSAMYLCASSLGGITGELFFGEGSRLTVL.

The chain combines TRBV2 with TRBJ1-6, with D tentatively TRBD1 (6 bases). The CDR3 is made up of 14 amino acids. V was pared by 4 bases and J by 13 bases, with 17 bases between. The germline gives CDR1 SNHLY, CDR2 FYNNEI. The CDR3 here is CASSAHRVASPLHF. CDR3 nucleotides: TGTGCCAGCAGTGCCCACAGGGTTGCCTCGCCCCTCCACTTT.

The chain carries TRBV6-5 and TRBJ2-7; perhaps TRBD1 as D (5 bases). V lost 7 bases, J lost 4 bases, and 11 bases lay in between. In germline, CDR1 is MNHEY, CDR2 SVGAGI. This CDR3 is 12 amino acids long. CDR3 DNA sequence: TGTGCCAGCACCTCGACAGTTTACGAGCAGTACTTC. Encoded protein: CASTSTVYEQYF.

This rearrangement joins TRBV7-8 to TRBJ2-2; 7 bases match TRBD1. Germline-derived CDR1 and CDR2 are SGHVS and FQNEAQ. V was clipped by 5 bases and J by 3 bases; unmatched bases: 9. The CDR3 totals 16 residues. The CDR3 sequence: CASSLRGSWDTGELFF. DNA for the CDR3: TGTGCCAGCAGCCTCAGGGGGTCCTGGGACACCGGGGAGCTGTTTTTT.

This clone turned up a few times. J is TRBJ2-7 and V is TRBV7-9; D not certain. Deletions cut 1 base from V and 5 bases from J, with 6 bases between. The CDR3 sequence is 12 residues long. In germline, CDR1 is SEHNR, CDR2 FQNEAQ (reference sequence). This chain's CDR3 is CASSLVIHEQYF. The CDR3 coding sequence is TGTGCCAGCAGCTTAGTCATCCACGAGCAGTACTTC.

The chain has TRBV9 and TRBJ1-4; the D gene is possibly TRBD1 (6 bases). The CDR3 has 16 amino acids. V lost 3 bases, J lost 0 bases, and 12 bases lay in between. Germline V gene data show CDR1 as SGDLS and CDR2 as YYNGEE. The CDR3 nucleotides are TGTGCCAGCAGCGCCGGACAGCGAGCAACTAATGAAAAACTGTTTTTT. Translating it yields CASSAGQRATNEKLFF. The whole variable domain, remainder taken from reference TRBV9 and TRBJ1-4, is DSGVTQTPKHLITATGQRVTLRCSPRSGDLSVYWYQQSLDQGLQFLIQYYNGEERAKGNILERFSAQQFPDLHSELNLSSLELGDSALYFCASSAGQRATNEKLFFGSGTQLSVL.

The genes are TRBV18 and TRBJ2-1; 12 bases match TRBD1. Looked up from germline, CDR1 is KGHSH and CDR2 is LQKENI. The CDR3 runs to 16 residues. Germline trimming cut 3 bases from V and 9 bases from J; bases unmatched to any gene: 9. The CDR3 nucleotides are TGTGCCAGCTCACCTCCGGGACAGGGGGCGAACGCTGAGCAGTTCTTC. Residues: CASSPPGQGANAEQFF.

This clone has a handful of counts. V usage is TRBV7-2 and J usage is TRBJ2-3; D gene ambiguous. The V end was cut by 5 bases, the J end by 2 bases, with 14 bases between. The CDR3 runs to 15 residues. CDR1 and CDR2 (germline): SGHTA, FQGNSA. The CDR3 DNA reads TGTGCCAGCAGCCCCATGCGGCGGAACACAGATACGCAGTATTTT. It encodes CASSPMRRNTDTQYF.

As to this clone: The same CDR3 is also encoded by other DNA sequences in this sample. V usage is TRBV11-2 and J usage is TRBJ2-2; D remains ambiguous. The germline gives CDR1 SGHAT, CDR2 FQNNGV. There are 13 residues in the CDR3. With 5 bases removed from V and 6 bases from J, the gap between germline ends came to 10 bases. The CDR3 DNA is TGTGCCAGCAGCATAGGGCTTTCCGGGGAGCTGTTTTTT. This codes for CASSIGLSGELFF.

This clone has a handful of counts. The rearrangement uses TRBV25-1 and TRBJ2-1; 9 bases are a match to TRBD1. This CDR3 comprises 15 residues. Trimming took 6 bases from V and 2 from J; bases not matched to a gene: 5. Per germline, CDR1 MGHDK and CDR2 SYGVNS. The CDR3 nucleotides are TGTGCCAGCAGCTACAGGGGGCAAACCTACAATGAGCAGTTCTTC. Amino acid sequence: CASSYRGQTYNEQFF.

This clone occurred a few times. The DNA is omitted, as the CDR3 cannot be located on it reliably, and the CDR3 follows TCRdb's listing. The genes are TRBV28 and TRBJ1-1. The CDR3 length is 13 residues, termini included. Germline V CDR1 and CDR2: MDHEN, SYDVKM. CDR3 sequence reads: CASSFGEGRRAFF.

Regarding this clone: The junction departs from the called germline gene at one end, perhaps through a read error. V is TRBV18 and J is TRBJ1-2; D call uncertain. The CDR3 is 13 residues long. Germline V gene data show CDR1 as KGHSH and CDR2 as LQKENI. The CDR3 sequence: CASTPEEYYGYTF. CDR3 bases: TGTGCCAGCACACCGGAGGAATACTATGGCTACACCTTC.

This sequence joins TRBV7-9 and TRBJ2-1; D is unresolved. V shed 1 base and J shed 4 bases, with 5 bases lying between them. The CDR3 is made up of 13 amino acids. Germline CDR1 SEHNR, CDR2 FQNEAQ (reference sequence). Here the CDR3 DNA reads TGTGCCAGCAGCTTAGACTCGTACAATGAGCAGTTCTTC. Translation gives CASSLDSYNEQFF. Filled out from reference TRBV7-9 and TRBJ2-1, the complete variable domain reads DTGVSQNPRHKITKRGQNVTFRCDPISEHNRLYWYRQTLGQGPEFLTYFQNEAQLEKSRLLSDRFSAERPKGSFSTLEIQRTEQGDSAMYLCASSLDSYNEQFFGPGTRLTVL.

CDR3 in DNA: TGTGCCAGCAGTTACCACGGGGACACCGGGGAGCTGTTTTTT. This gives the protein CASSYHGDTGELFF. The chain links TRBV6-5 to TRBJ2-2; weak D call: TRBD2 (5 bases). CDR3 size: 14 residues. Germline CDR1 reads MNHEY; CDR2 reads SVGAGI. Between the trimmed V and J ends, which lost 2 bases and 3 bases, there was a span of 7 bases.

V and J are TRBV14 and TRBJ2-5; 10 bases agree with TRBD2. The CDR3 is made up of 16 amino acids. From germline, CDR1 is SGHDN and CDR2 FVKESK. Germline trimming cut 6 bases from V and 2 bases from J; bases unmatched to any gene: 9. CDR3 protein: CASSRVLAGEQETQYF. CDR3 bases: TGTGCCAGCAGTCGAGTGCTAGCGGGAGAGCAAGAGACCCAGTACTTC.

A few counts support this clone. The CDR3 is CASSLRGADEQYF. The CDR3, as DNA: TGTGCCAGCAGCCTACGGGGGGCAGACGAGCAGTACTTC. V usage is TRBV7-9 and J usage is TRBJ2-7; a possible D gene is TRBD2 (7 bases). Trimming shortened V by 5 bases and J by 5 bases, and 13 bases separated the two germline ends. The V gene's germline CDR1 is SEHNR and CDR2 FQNEAQ (reference sequence). The CDR3 is made up of 13 amino acids.

This clone was counted a few times. This sequence joins TRBV18 and TRBJ1-6; perhaps TRBD1 as D (5 bases). Germline CDR1 reads KGHSH; CDR2 reads LQKENI. Trimming took off 3 bases at V and 5 bases at J, with 11 bases between the two ends. The CDR3 covers 15 residues. The DNA of the CDR3 is TGTGCCAGCTCACCGGGGCAAAGTCATAATTCACCCCTCCACTTT. Its protein product is CASSPGQSHNSPLHF. The variable domain in full, completed from reference TRBV18 and TRBJ1-6, reads NAGVMQNPRHLVRRRGQEARLRCSPMKGHSHVYWYRQLPEEGLKFMVYLQKENIIDESGMPKERFSAEFPKEGPSILRIQQVVRGDSAAYFCASSPGQSHNSPLHFGNGTRLTVT.

This clone has more than one count but fewer than ten. The J gene is TRBJ2-3, the V gene TRBV7-2; 9 positions agree with TRBD2. This CDR3 spans 18 amino acids. Germline V lookup: CDR1 SGHTA, CDR2 FQGNSA. V lost 5 bases, J lost 6 bases, and 18 bases stayed unmatched. This CDR3 is CASSTHSGGPHVVDTQYF. In DNA, the CDR3 is TGTGCCAGCAGCACCCATAGCGGGGGCCCCCACGTGGTGGATACGCAGTATTTT.

The V and J genes are TRBV28 and TRBJ1-4; no clear D gene. The V and J ends lost 8 bases and 8 bases respectively, with 9 bases between them. The CDR3 is 11 amino acids. Looked up from germline, CDR1 is MDHEN and CDR2 is SYDVKM. This CDR3 is CASLAGEKLFF. The DNA of the CDR3 is TGTGCCAGCTTGGCGGGGGAAAAACTGTTTTTT.

The V call is TRBV5-6, the J call TRBJ1-2, with D maybe TRBD1 (5 bases). The germline V and J ends were trimmed by 1 base and 3 bases, with 7 bases remaining between them. Looked up from germline, CDR1 is SGHDT and CDR2 is YYEEEE. This CDR3 is built from 13 residues. CDR3 amino acids: CASSLPGDYGYTF. The CDR3 bases are TGTGCCAGCAGCTTGCCGGGGGACTATGGCTACACCTTC.